One T cell receptor (beta chain) is described in this entry. Antigen specificity is unknown. Additional DNA sequences in this sample encode the identical CDR3. Trimming took off 1 base at V and 4 bases at J, with 5 bases between the two ends. The length of the CDR3 is 13 residues. Germline CDR1 is MDHEN and CDR2 is SYDVKM. Sequencing used immunoSEQ multiplex PCR; TCRdb keeps in-frame clones, though not all of them. The top ten hold approximately 1.5% of the sample, which has some 900,000 clones, less than 85% seen once. The data were taken from a study of shared clonotypes between healthy human individuals. Whole-study results and caveats: Non-shared clonotypes had lower generation probabilities than those shared by all four donors.

This sequence originates from a man aged 18 to 35 in good health. V and J are TRBV28 and TRBJ1-3; D gene uncertain. The sample taken for sequencing was memory CD4+ T cells sorted from blood. Subset denoted: CD45RA-negative fraction. The CDR3 region is CASSLSSGNTIYF. The CDR3 region has the DNA TGTGCCAGCAGTTTATCCAGCGGAAACACCATATATTTT. Based on the CDR3 plus reference TRBV28 and TRBJ1-3, the full variable domain is DVKVTQSSRYLVKRTGEKVFLECVQDMDHENMFWYRQDPGLGLRLIYFSYDVKMKEKGDIPEGYSVSREKKERFSLILESASTNQTSMYLCASSLSSGNTIYFGEGSWLTVV.